The T cell receptor (beta chain) under discussion was sequenced for a study of shared clonotypes between healthy human individuals. Per the study methods: ImmunoSEQ output lacked quality scores and full-length reads, limiting matched filtering. Only in-frame clones appear in the TCRdb table, and some are missing; sequencing was by immunoSEQ multiplex PCR. From that table come the V and J calls and clone size; the DNA was used to work out D and trimming. The sample comprises over a million clones, 78% of which are singletons, and around 0.61% rests with the top ten. This CDR3 has 15 amino acids. Deletions cut 5 bases from V and 1 base from J, with 14 bases between. Germline-derived CDR1 and CDR2 are MNHEY and SVGAGI. To note about this clone: The antigen is undetermined.

Study-level findings and limits: Generation probabilities of non-shared clonotypes were lower (relative to those shared by all four donors). The study generally estimated greater richness for naive than memory subsets.

The sequenced sample consisted of memory CD4+ T cells from PBMCs. Subset described: CD45RA-negative fraction. V and J are TRBV6-5 and TRBJ1-1; D might be TRBD1 (6 bases). The TCR comes from a man younger than 30 in good health. Some clones in this sample may be carry-over from other donors' samples. CDR3 amino acids: CASSRTRGANTEAFF. The CDR3 nucleotides read TGTGCCAGCAGTCGTACTCGGGGGGCGAACACTGAAGCTTTCTTT.